These 27 T cell receptor beta chains came from one sample sequenced in a study of blood T cell repertoires in COVID-19. Sequenced by immunoSEQ multiplex PCR; TCRdb stores in-frame clones only, minus some. The sample contains a few hundred thousand clones, roughly 86% of which appear only once. The sample consisted of peripheral blood. These receptors all stem from a man in his forties who had recovered from COVID-19.

The V gene is TRBV7-8, the J gene TRBJ2-1, with D perhaps TRBD2 (5 bases). Per germline, CDR1 SGHVS and CDR2 FQNEAQ. Trimming took 2 bases from V and 3 from J, leaving 14 bases between them. This CDR3 is built from 16 residues. In nucleotides, the CDR3 is TGTGCCAGCAGCTTACGGCAGCGGACGTACTACAATGAGCAGTTCTTC. It yields the protein CASSLRQRTYYNEQFF. The variable domain in full, completed from reference TRBV7-8 and TRBJ2-1, reads GAGVSQSPRYKVAKRGQDVALRCDPISGHVSLFWYQQALGQGPEFLTYFQNEAQLDKSGLPSDRFFAERPEGSVSTLKIQRTQQEDSAVYLCASSLRQRTYYNEQFFGPGTRLTVL.

The count of this clone is one. The V gene is TRBV5-6, the J gene TRBJ2-7, with 9 positions matching TRBD1. The CDR3 extends over 16 amino acids. Germline V gene sequence: CDR1 SGHDT, CDR2 YYEEEE. V shed 4 bases, J shed 5 bases, and the junction held 13 bases outside the gene matches. The CDR3: CASSEPGQGIKNEQYF. In DNA form, the CDR3 reads TGTGCCAGCAGCGAACCGGGACAGGGTATTAAAAACGAGCAGTACTTC.

This clone has a single count. This rearrangement joins TRBV19 to TRBJ2-2; D perhaps matches TRBD1 (6 bases). The length of the CDR3 is 15 residues. Between the trimmed V and J ends, which lost 7 bases and 0 bases, there was a span of 12 bases. Germline V lookup: CDR1 LNHDA, CDR2 SQIVND (reference sequence). The CDR3 sequence: CASTSTGSNTGELFF. The CDR3 bases are TGTGCCAGTACCTCGACAGGATCGAACACCGGGGAGCTGTTTTTT.

The chain uses TRBV19 and TRBJ1-4, with 7 bases matching TRBD1. Germline V gene data show CDR1 as LNHDA and CDR2 as SQIVND (reference sequence). The trim removed 3 bases at V and 0 bases at J, leaving 7 bases unmatched. The CDR3 has 17 residues. For the CDR3, the DNA is TGTGCCAGTAGTATGAACAGGGGTTTACCAACTAATGAAAAACTGTTTTTT. Its protein product is CASSMNRGLPTNEKLFF. The variable domain in full, completed from reference TRBV19 and TRBJ1-4, reads DGGITQSPKYLFRKEGQNVTLSCEQNLNHDAMYWYRQDPGQGLRLIYYSQIVNDFQKGDIAEGYSVSREKKESFPLTVTSAQKNPTAFYLCASSMNRGLPTNEKLFFGSGTQLSVL.

This rearrangement joins TRBV29-1 to TRBJ2-3, with D hard to call. With 2 bases removed from V and 6 bases from J, the gap between germline ends came to 9 bases. The CDR3 is 12 amino acids. Germline CDR1 and CDR2: SQVTM and ANQGSEA. The chain's CDR3 is CSVEILQDTQYF. In nucleotides, the CDR3 is TGCAGCGTTGAAATCCTGCAGGATACGCAGTATTTT.

The chain is built from TRBV2 and TRBJ2-7, with D possibly TRBD1 on 6 matching bases. CDR3 length: 14 residues. Germline V gene lookup returns CDR1 SNHLY and CDR2 FYNNEI. V was shortened by 6 bases and J by 2 bases, with 14 bases between the two germline ends. The CDR3 DNA follows: TGTGCCAGCAGGTCCGGGACAACTGCCTACGAGCAGTACTTC. Translating it yields CASRSGTTAYEQYF.

V gene TRBV2 combines with J gene TRBJ1-1; D is possibly TRBD1 (6 bases). V was clipped by 2 bases and J by 0 bases, with 16 bases between them. The CDR3 extends over 17 amino acids. The germline CDR1 and CDR2 sequences are SNHLY and FYNNEI. CDR3 amino acids: CASSEQSWTVLNTEAFF. The DNA of the CDR3 is TGTGCCAGCAGTGAACAATCTTGGACAGTTCTGAACACTGAAGCTTTCTTT. The full variable domain, with the rest looked up from reference TRBV2 and TRBJ1-1, is EPEVTQTPSHQVTQMGQEVILRCVPISNHLYFYWYRQILGQKVEFLVSFYNNEISEKSEIFDDQFSVERPDGSNFTLKIRSTKLEDSAMYFCASSEQSWTVLNTEAFFGQGTRLTVV.

V and J are TRBV6-5 and TRBJ1-2, with a possible D match to TRBD1 (5 bases). This CDR3 has 13 amino acids. The V end was cut by 10 bases, the J end by 4 bases, with 16 bases between. CDR1 and CDR2 (germline): MNHEY, SVGAGI. CDR3 DNA: TGTGCCACTTACTTCGACAGTCCCTATGGCTACACCTTC. Translated, it gives CATYFDSPYGYTF.

The chain links TRBV11-2 to TRBJ2-7, with 10 bases matching TRBD2. Trimming cost V 3 bases and J 0 bases; bases outside gene matches: 5. The germline CDR1 and CDR2 sequences are SGHAT and FQNNGV. This CDR3 spans 16 amino acids. The CDR3: CASSFILAGYSYEQYF. CDR3 sequence (DNA): TGTGCCAGCAGCTTCATACTAGCGGGATACTCCTACGAGCAGTACTTC.

The chain is built from TRBV3-1 (or the pseudogene TRBV3-2) and TRBJ2-7; TRBD2 matches at 7 bases. The V and J ends lost 6 bases and 5 bases, in that order; junction bases with no gene match: 4. The germline V gene has CDR1 LGHDT and CDR2 YNNKEL (reference sequence). This CDR3 region has 12 residues. The CDR3 coding sequence is TGTGCCAGCAGTCCCCGGGGGGACGAGCAGTACTTC. Encoded protein: CASSPRGDEQYF.

The V call is TRBV2, the J call TRBJ1-6, with 8 bases aligning to TRBD1. CDR3 length: 14 residues. Germline CDR1 is SNHLY and CDR2 is FYNNEI. The ends lost 9 bases at V and 8 bases at J; junction bases unmatched: 9. The CDR3 DNA reads as TGTGCCAGGAACACAGGGGGGGCGGATTCACCCCTCCACTTT. Protein sequence: CARNTGGADSPLHF.

The genes are TRBV18 and TRBJ2-1, with D tentatively TRBD2 (6 bases). Per the germline V gene, CDR1 is KGHSH and CDR2 is LQKENI. This CDR3 spans 17 amino acids. Trimming took 3 bases from V and 5 from J, leaving 20 bases between them. CDR3 sequence: CASSPRRASQYDNEQFF. The CDR3 DNA sequence: TGTGCCAGCTCACCCAGGAGGGCCTCCCAGTATGACAATGAGCAGTTCTTC.

On this clone: One end of the junction fails to match germline, which may point to a read error. The chain couples TRBV6-5 to TRBJ2-1; 11 nucleotides line up with TRBD2. This CDR3 spans 14 amino acids. The germline gives CDR1 MNHEY, CDR2 SVGAGI. The CDR3 DNA is TGTGCCAGCAGTTCCGTCGGGACTAGCGGCCAGCGTCTCTTC. Translating gives CASSSVGTSGQRLF.

This chain links TRBV5-6 with TRBJ2-3; D remains ambiguous. Looked up from germline, CDR1 is SGHDT and CDR2 is YYEEEE. The V end lost 4 bases, the J end lost 6 bases, and 15 bases lay between the germline ends. This CDR3 contains 14 residues. The CDR3 sequence: CASSLRLDLDTQYF. CDR3 coding DNA: TGTGCCAGCAGCCTTAGACTGGATCTTGATACGCAGTATTTT.

The chain carries TRBV25-1 and TRBJ1-6; tentatively, D is TRBD1 (5 bases). From germline, CDR1 is MGHDK and CDR2 SYGVNS. V was cut by 4 bases and J by 0 bases, with 10 bases left in between. This CDR3 spans 16 amino acids. CDR3 nucleotide sequence: TGTGCCAGCAGTGGGGGCGGGGGCTCCTATAATTCACCCCTCCACTTT. This gives the protein CASSGGGGSYNSPLHF.

This clone came up a few times. The chain links TRBV4-1 to TRBJ1-6; no reliable D call. V gave up 0 bases and J gave up 9 bases, with 18 bases separating them. Germline loops: CDR1 MGHRA, CDR2 YSYEKL. This CDR3 is built from 17 residues. Here the CDR3 DNA reads TGCGCCAGCAGCCAAGATCTGGGTGGCAGGCCTACTTCACCCCTCCACTTT. This encodes CASSQDLGGRPTSPLHF.

The chain employs TRBV6-5 and TRBJ1-3, with TRBD1 as a possible D gene (6 bases). Trimming took off 6 bases at V and 2 bases at J, with 8 bases between the two ends. This CDR3 contains 13 residues. Germline lookup yields CDR1 MNHEY and CDR2 SVGAGI. CDR3 sequence reads: CASSRQAGNTIYF. In DNA, the CDR3 is TGTGCCAGCAGCCGACAGGCTGGAAACACCATATATTTT.

This clone came up a few times. CDR3 protein: CASSLYGVNTEAFF. As DNA, the CDR3 is TGCGCCAGCAGCTTGTACGGGGTGAACACTGAAGCTTTCTTT. This chain links TRBV5-1 with TRBJ1-1; D gene uncertain. The germline V gene encodes CDR1 SGHRS and CDR2 YFSETQ. This CDR3 has 14 residues. V shed 1 base and J shed 0 bases, with 7 bases lying between them.

This clone was seen a handful of times. This chain joins TRBV2 and TRBJ2-7; a weak D match, TRBD2 (6 bases). The V end lost 3 bases, the J end lost 4 bases, and 16 bases lay between the germline ends. Looked up from germline, CDR1 is SNHLY and CDR2 is FYNNEI. The CDR3 runs 15 residues. The CDR3 DNA follows: TGTGCCAGCAGTGATATCGGGGGAAAAACGTACGAGCAGTACTTC. Its translation: CASSDIGGKTYEQYF.

The chain couples TRBV29-1 to TRBJ1-3; D not certain. Germline V lookup: CDR1 SQVTM, CDR2 ANQGSEA. Trimming pared 3 bases from V and 0 bases from J, leaving 12 bases between. This CDR3 comprises 15 residues. CDR3 protein: CSVELGTSSGNTIYF. The DNA for the CDR3 is TGCAGCGTTGAGTTGGGCACCAGCTCTGGAAACACCATATATTTT.

The chain recombines TRBV19 with TRBJ2-2; D might be TRBD2 (6 bases). CDR1 is LNHDA and CDR2 is SQIVND in the germline V gene (reference sequence). This CDR3 spans 17 amino acids. Trimming took off 5 bases at V and 0 bases at J, with 16 bases between the two ends. The DNA of the CDR3 is TGTGCCAGTAGTCCGTACCGCGGGGATGCGAACACCGGGGAGCTGTTTTTT. This translates into CASSPYRGDANTGELFF.

The V and J genes are TRBV7-6 and TRBJ2-1, with 12 bases identical to TRBD1. The germline V gene encodes CDR1 SGHVS and CDR2 FNYEAQ. This CDR3 comprises 16 residues. Trimming removed 2 bases from V and 9 bases from J; junction bases left unmatched: 8. The CDR3 DNA reads as TGTGCCAGCAGCTTATCACCGGGACAGGGGGCGAGTGAGCAGTTCTTC. Translated, it gives CASSLSPGQGASEQFF.

The chain uses TRBV6-5 and TRBJ2-7, with 8 bases lining up with TRBD1. CDR1 MNHEY and CDR2 SVGAGI come from the germline V gene. This CDR3 is 12 amino acids long. Trimming took 9 bases from V and 7 from J; bases not matched to a gene: 8. The CDR3 bases are TGTGCCAGTTCTACAGGGGGAGAGGAGCAGTACTTC. Amino acid sequence: CASSTGGEEQYF.

The chain employs TRBV7-8 and TRBJ2-1, with 7 bases identical to TRBD1. The CDR3 covers 11 residues. In germline, CDR1 is SGHVS, CDR2 FQNEAQ. V was pared by 11 bases and J by 7 bases, with 5 bases of the junction left unmatched. The CDR3 coding sequence is TGTGCCTCAGAGGGGGCGAATGAGCAGTTCTTC. Translated: CASEGANEQFF.

The chain recombines TRBV29-1 with TRBJ1-1; possible D gene TRBD1, 5 bases. The germline V and J ends were trimmed by 0 bases and 1 base, with 15 bases remaining between them. Germline CDR1 SQVTM, CDR2 ANQGSEA. The CDR3 extends over 16 amino acids. CDR3 loop: CSVEEISMGPNTEAFF. Written as DNA, the CDR3 is TGCAGCGTTGAAGAGATATCGATGGGGCCGAACACTGAAGCTTTCTTT.

V gene TRBV7-9 combines with J gene TRBJ2-3, with D possibly being TRBD2 (6 bases). Trimming cost V 2 bases and J 7 bases, with 7 bases left between them. The CDR3 is 12 amino acids. CDR1 and CDR2 from the germline V gene are SEHNR and FQNEAQ (reference sequence). CDR3 coding DNA: TGTGCCAGCAGCTTACTAGCGTATACGCAGTATTTT. It encodes CASSLLAYTQYF.

The chain uses TRBV6-5 and TRBJ2-7, with D unclear. This CDR3 region has 15 residues. From germline, CDR1 is MNHEY and CDR2 SVGAGI. V was cut by 2 bases and J by 0 bases, with 11 bases left in between. The CDR3 spells CASSYARGSSYEQYF. DNA of the CDR3: TGTGCCAGCAGTTACGCGCGCGGCAGCTCCTACGAGCAGTACTTC.